This T cell receptor beta chain was documented in a study of long-term antiretroviral therapy in people with HIV. Study-level findings and limits: Blood draws took place between about 2003 and 2017 and possibly involved older ART regimens. Clonal expansions arising prior to ART prevailed in the repertoire at every time point. Controls showed broader CDR3 length ranges than did the HIV repertoires.

Assay version v3.0 of immunoSEQ was used, and it was run at survey level. Profiled with immunoSEQ multiplex PCR; TCRdb holds only in-frame clones, not every one. The data contain over 15,000 clones, 85% to 90% of them singletons. In the case of this clone: The antigen is unknown.

The CDR3 runs to 14 residues. Germline V gene lookup returns CDR1 MDHEN and CDR2 SYDVKM. Trimming took off 6 bases at V and 2 bases at J, with 12 bases between the two ends. Material: unsorted PBMCs, obtained 4.2 years after starting antiretroviral therapy. The clonotype comes from a man aged 45-65 years with HIV. The chain employs TRBV28 and TRBJ2-3; either TRBD1 or TRBD2 may supply D (6 bases each). DNA of the CDR3: TGTGCCAGCAGAGGGGGGATCTCCACAGATACGCAGTATTTT. This codes for CASRGGISTDTQYF.